The source of this T cell receptor (beta chain) is a study of PD-1 blockade in mismatch repair-deficient tumors (dated by TCRdb to about 2017). For context, the study as a whole: Between September 2013 and 2016, the trial enrolled roughly 80 consecutive patients with roughly twelve types of mismatch repair-deficient cancer, all of whom had received prior treatment and were progressing. Tumor-associated T cell clones were tracked in the peripheral blood of patients responding to PD-1 blockade by deep sequencing of TCR CDR3 regions. General conclusions and limits of the study: Three of seven peptides elicited clonal expansion, yielding 142 unique blood TCRs, roughly 7 also found in tumor; all positive peptides derived from frameshift mutations. Rapid expansion after pembrolizumab followed by contraction, generally before radiologic responses, was shown by tumor-resident clones, which were often undetectable in blood before treatment.

The junction carries 15 bases between V and J, which are trimmed by 5 bases and 1 base respectively. The germline V gene provides CDR1 SGHVS and CDR2 FQNEAQ. The CDR3 sequence holds 15 residues, the cysteine and phenylalanine included. The read is trimmed to its CDR3 DNA, 45 bases read in frame from base 1. As concerns this clone: Its antigen target is currently unknown. No quality values exist for individual bases; no much larger clone is one base distant.

Library preparation was by the immunoSEQ multiplex PCR assay. As for how the authors treated the data: Clones were defined as neoantigen-specific by significant expansion to the relevant peptide and no significant expansion to any other tested peptide. Here the immuneACCESS table is served through TCRdb, limited to in-frame sequences with V and J called. Missing clones are a known gap in these copies; in checked studies unresolved V genes cover under half, and the rest lacks a known reason. That table gives V, J and clone size, and the DNA gave D and trimming. The sample includes 7,000 to 9,500 clones, with roughly 87% observed a single time. The ten most abundant clones make up 14% to 15% of the sample. In the paper's terms, the time point label means: roughly ten-day in vitro stimulation with candidate mutation-associated neoantigen peptide 1. For every enrolled patient, mismatch repair deficiency was confirmed by either polymerase chain reaction or immunohistochemistry. TCR sequencing was performed for a few patients who responded to pembrolizumab therapy. Seven ELISpot-reactive candidate neoantigen peptides were each used in a roughly 10-day in vitro stimulation before TCR sequencing. A control culture with no peptide was handled in the same way and served as the baseline for calculating clone fold changes. The phase II trial prospectively evaluated PD-1 blockade with pembrolizumab in advanced mismatch repair-deficient cancers, independent of tissue of origin.

Sequenced here: cells cultured in vitro, sampled from a patient treated with pembrolizumab. The clonotype comes from an adult with mismatch repair-deficient cancer. This chain joins TRBV7-8 to TRBJ2-7; the D gene could be TRBD1 or TRBD2, each one agreeing over 5 bases. This receptor carries the CDR3 CASSPDGTPSYEQYF. The sequenced DNA is TGTGCCAGCAGCCCGGATGGGACGCCATCCTACGAGCAGTACTTC. The CDR3 plus the reference TRBV7-8 and TRBJ2-7 genes for the other parts give the full variable domain: GAGVSQSPRYKVAKRGQDVALRCDPISGHVSLFWYQQALGQGPEFLTYFQNEAQLDKSGLPSDRFFAERPEGSVSTLKIQRTQQEDSAVYLCASSPDGTPSYEQYFGPGTRLTVT.